This TCR beta chain was captured in a study of identical twins. CDR1 is SEHNR and CDR2 is FQNEAQ in the germline V gene (reference sequence). The CDR3 runs 12 residues. Trimming removed 3 bases from V and 6 bases from J, with 9 bases in between. Study results and caveats: The abundant beta clonotypes from cord blood had fewer insertions, and memory repertoires had none of this.

This clonotype was observed a handful of times. Its antigen is undetermined. One entry per CDR3 protein, called by TCRdb with MiXCR from the 5' RACE reads. The sample includes roughly 700,000 distinct CDR3 sequences, around 8.6% seen only once; the top ten take roughly 0.97%. The data also belong to a second study, concerning yellow fever vaccine responses in identical twins.

Sequenced sample: PBMCs. The genes are TRBV7-9 and TRBJ2-7; no clear D. The receptor's source is a woman younger than 35 in good health. The CDR3 sequence is CASSFVVGEQYF. CDR3 in DNA: TGTGCCAGCAGCTTTGTGGTCGGCGAGCAGTACTTC.